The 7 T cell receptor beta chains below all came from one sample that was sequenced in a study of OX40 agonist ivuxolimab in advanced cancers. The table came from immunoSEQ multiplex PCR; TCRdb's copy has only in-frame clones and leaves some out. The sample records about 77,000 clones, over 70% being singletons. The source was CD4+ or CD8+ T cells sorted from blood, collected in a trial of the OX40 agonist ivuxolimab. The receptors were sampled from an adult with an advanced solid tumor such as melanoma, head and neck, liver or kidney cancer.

CDR3 DNA: TGTGCCAGTAGTATAAATTACGGACAGGGCCATGGCGGCTACACCTTC. As protein: CASSINYGQGHGGYTF. J is TRBJ1-2 and V is TRBV19; 8 nucleotides match TRBD1. V lost 2 bases, J lost 8 bases, and 13 bases stayed unmatched. The CDR3 spans 16 residues. The germline V gene has CDR1 LNHDA and CDR2 SQIVND (reference sequence).

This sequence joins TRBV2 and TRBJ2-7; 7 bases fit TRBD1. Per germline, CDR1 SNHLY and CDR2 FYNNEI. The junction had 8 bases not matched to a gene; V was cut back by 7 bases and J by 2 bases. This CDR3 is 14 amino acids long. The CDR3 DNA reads TGTGCCAGCACCCAGTACAGGGGCACCTACGAGCAGTACTTC. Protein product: CASTQYRGTYEQYF. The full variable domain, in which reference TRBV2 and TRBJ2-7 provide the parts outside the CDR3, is EPEVTQTPSHQVTQMGQEVILRCVPISNHLYFYWYRQILGQKVEFLVSFYNNEISEKSEIFDDQFSVERPDGSNFTLKIRSTKLEDSAMYFCASTQYRGTYEQYFGPGTRLTVT.

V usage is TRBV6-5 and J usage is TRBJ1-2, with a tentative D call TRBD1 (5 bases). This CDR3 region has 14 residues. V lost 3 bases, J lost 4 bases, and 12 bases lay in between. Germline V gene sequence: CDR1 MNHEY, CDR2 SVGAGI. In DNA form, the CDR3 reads TGTGCCAGCAGTTATAAGGGGTCTGGCTATGGCTACACCTTC. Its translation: CASSYKGSGYGYTF.

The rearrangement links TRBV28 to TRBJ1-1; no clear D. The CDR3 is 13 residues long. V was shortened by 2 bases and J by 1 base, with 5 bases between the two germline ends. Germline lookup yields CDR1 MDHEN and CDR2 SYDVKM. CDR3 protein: CASSLGRNTEAFF. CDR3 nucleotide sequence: TGTGCCAGCAGTTTAGGTAGGAACACTGAAGCTTTCTTT.

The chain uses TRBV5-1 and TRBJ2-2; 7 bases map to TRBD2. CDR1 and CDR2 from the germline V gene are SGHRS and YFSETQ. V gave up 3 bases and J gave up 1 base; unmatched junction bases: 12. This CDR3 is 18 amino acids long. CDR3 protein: CASSWAKGLAENTGELFF. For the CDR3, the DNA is TGCGCCAGCAGCTGGGCGAAGGGGCTAGCGGAGAACACCGGGGAGCTGTTTTTT.

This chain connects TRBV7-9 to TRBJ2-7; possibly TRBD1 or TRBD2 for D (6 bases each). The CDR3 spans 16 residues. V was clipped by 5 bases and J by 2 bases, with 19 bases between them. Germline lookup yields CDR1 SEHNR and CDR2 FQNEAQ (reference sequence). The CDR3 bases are TGTGCCAGCAGCCAAGCTACGCGGGACAACCCCTACGAGCAGTACTTC. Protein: CASSQATRDNPYEQYF.

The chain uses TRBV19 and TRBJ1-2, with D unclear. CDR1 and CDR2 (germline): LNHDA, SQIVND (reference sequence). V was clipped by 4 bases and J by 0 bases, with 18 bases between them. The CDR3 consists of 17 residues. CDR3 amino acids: CASSTRPGSSPNYGYTF. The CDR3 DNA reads TGTGCCAGTAGTACCAGGCCCGGATCCAGCCCTAACTATGGCTACACCTTC.